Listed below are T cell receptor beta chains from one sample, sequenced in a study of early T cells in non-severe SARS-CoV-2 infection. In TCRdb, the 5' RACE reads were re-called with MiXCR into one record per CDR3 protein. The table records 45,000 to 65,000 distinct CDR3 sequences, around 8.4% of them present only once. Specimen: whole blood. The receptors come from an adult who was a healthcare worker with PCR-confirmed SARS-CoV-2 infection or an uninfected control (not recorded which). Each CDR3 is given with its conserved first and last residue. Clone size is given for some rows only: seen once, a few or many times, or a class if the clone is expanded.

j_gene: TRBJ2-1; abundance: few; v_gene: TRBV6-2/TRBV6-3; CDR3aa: CASSYLAGVGYNEQFF
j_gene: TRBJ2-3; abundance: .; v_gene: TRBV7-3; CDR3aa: CASSLSGGASDTQYF
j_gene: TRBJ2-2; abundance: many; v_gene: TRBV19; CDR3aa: CASSTGLNTGELFF
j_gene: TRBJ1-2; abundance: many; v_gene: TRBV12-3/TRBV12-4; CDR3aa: CASSLDRTAYGYTF
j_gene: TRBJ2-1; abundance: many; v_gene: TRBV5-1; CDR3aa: CASSLDSASYNEQFF
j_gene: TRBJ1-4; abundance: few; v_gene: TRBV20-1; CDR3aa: CSASPGTGDEKLFF
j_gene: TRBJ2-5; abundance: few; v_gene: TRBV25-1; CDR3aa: CASSVRGGEETQYF
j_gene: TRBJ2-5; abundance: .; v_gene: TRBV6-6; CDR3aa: CASRRTSGEYQETQYF
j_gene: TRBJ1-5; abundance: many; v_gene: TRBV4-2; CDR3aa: CASSHGTGDGNQPQHF
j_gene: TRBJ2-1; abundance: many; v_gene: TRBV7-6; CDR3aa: CASTDSSYNEQFF
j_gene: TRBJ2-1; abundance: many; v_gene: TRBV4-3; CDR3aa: CASSLGGQFLDEQFF
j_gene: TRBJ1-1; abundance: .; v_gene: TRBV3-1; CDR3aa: CASSQVRVAEAFF
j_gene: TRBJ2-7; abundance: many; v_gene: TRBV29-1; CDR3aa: CSVTQGHEQYF
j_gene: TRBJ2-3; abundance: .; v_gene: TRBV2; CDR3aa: CASSLQRWGDTQYF
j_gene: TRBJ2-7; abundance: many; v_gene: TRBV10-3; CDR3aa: CAISESGTSYEQYF
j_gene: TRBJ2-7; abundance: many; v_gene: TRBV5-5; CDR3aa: CASSWTGIYEQYF
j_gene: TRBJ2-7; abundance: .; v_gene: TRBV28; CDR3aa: CASSLGTGVSYEQYF
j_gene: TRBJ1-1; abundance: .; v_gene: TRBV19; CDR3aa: CASSIFAAGIEAFF
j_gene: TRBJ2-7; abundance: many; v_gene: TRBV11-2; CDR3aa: CASSLGGTYEQYF
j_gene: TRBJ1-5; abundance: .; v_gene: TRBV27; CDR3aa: CASSLSGGYQPQHF
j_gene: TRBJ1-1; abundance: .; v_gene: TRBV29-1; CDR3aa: CSVEDLRNTEAFF
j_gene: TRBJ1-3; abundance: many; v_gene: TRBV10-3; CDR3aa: CAISEDSLSGNTIYF
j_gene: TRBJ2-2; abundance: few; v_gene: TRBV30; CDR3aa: CAWSVRGYTGELFF
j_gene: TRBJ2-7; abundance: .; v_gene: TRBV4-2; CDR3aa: CASSQVQDFDYEQYF
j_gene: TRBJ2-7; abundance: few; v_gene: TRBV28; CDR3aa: CASRRAGGVYEQYF
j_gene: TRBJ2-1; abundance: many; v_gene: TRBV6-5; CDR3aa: CASSYTGHTYNEQFF
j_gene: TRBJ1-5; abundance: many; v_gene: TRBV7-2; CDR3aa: CASSPSTNQPQHF
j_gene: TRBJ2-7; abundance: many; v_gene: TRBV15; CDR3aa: CATSIGLDSYEQYF
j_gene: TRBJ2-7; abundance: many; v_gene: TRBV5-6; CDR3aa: CASIKRGGGLSYEQYF
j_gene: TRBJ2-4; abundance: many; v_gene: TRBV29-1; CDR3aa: CSVRTGGSIQYF
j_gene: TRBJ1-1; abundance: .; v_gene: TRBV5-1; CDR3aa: CASSRGYRAMNTEAFF
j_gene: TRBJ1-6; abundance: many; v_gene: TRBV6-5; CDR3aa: CASSSVLGRSPLHF
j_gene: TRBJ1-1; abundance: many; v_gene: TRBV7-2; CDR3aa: CASTWLSEAFF
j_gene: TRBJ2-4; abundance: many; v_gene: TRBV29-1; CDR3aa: CSVSTSGNDIQYF
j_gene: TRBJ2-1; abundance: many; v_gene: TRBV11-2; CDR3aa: CASSSSSGPLYNEQFF
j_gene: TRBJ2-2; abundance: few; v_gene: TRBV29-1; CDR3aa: CSVDRDSPTGELFF
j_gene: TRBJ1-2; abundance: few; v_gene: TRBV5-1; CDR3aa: CASSLGRRYGYTF